This T cell receptor (beta chain) was captured by sequencing in a study of post-analysis software for immune sequencing data. About the study: The study covered relapsing-remitting, secondary progressive and progressive-relapsing courses of multiple sclerosis. Study-level points and caveats: Elevated frequency relative to controls characterized four or five TRBV segments in patients, TRBV5-6, TRBV5-1 and TRBV20-1 among them.

As to this clonotype: What it binds is not known.

Germline-derived CDR1 and CDR2 are SGDLS and YYNGEE. The V and J ends lost 1 base and 6 bases, in that order; junction bases with no gene match: 13. This CDR3 is 16 amino acids long. Each TCR beta cDNA library carried unique molecular identifiers. Starting from roughly 1.1 to 9.2 million T cells, the study yielded about 540,000 cDNA molecules. TCRdb passed the PCR reads through MiXCR, listing each CDR3 protein once. The table records some 190,000 distinct CDR3 sequences, approximately 29% of them present only once. V is TRBV9 and J is TRBJ2-7; 7 nucleotides match TRBD2. The clonotype was recovered from a girl younger than 18 with multiple sclerosis. The source material was blood. The CDR3 protein is CASSVHAGAGSLEQYF. Here the CDR3 DNA reads TGTGCCAGCAGCGTACATGCGGGAGCGGGCTCCCTCGAGCAGTACTTC.